This T cell receptor beta chain was recorded in a study of blood T cell repertoires in COVID-19. Study-wide background: Specimens from acute and convalescent COVID-19 originated in the United States, Italy and Spain.

Authors' processing steps: From reference gene primer amplification, estimates of nucleated cell counts were derived. Here immunoSEQ multiplex PCR was the method, and the copy in TCRdb shows in-frame clones only, minus some. V, J and clone size were drawn from that table, and D and trimming were deduced from the DNA. The table records hundreds of thousands of clones, around 88% of them present only once. Per germline, CDR1 SGHTS and CDR2 YDEGEE. The trim removed 4 bases at V and 6 bases at J, leaving 10 bases unmatched. This CDR3 comprises 15 residues. Participants were placed into cohorts based on the clinical history they reported. For recovered donors of Cohort 3, there were two negative PCRs, clearance, or symptom resolution.

Sequenced sample: PBMCs or T cells enriched from blood (not recorded which). The chain links TRBV5-8 to TRBJ1-5; TRBD1 agrees at 7 bases. The source is a man aged 35 to 55 who had recovered from COVID-19. CDR3 residues: CASSHETGFGQPQHF. For the CDR3, the DNA is TGTGCCAGCAGCCATGAGACAGGGTTTGGTCAGCCCCAGCATTTT.